Listed below are T cell receptor beta chains from one sample, sequenced in a study of shared clonotypes between healthy human individuals. Repertoires were generated with immunoSEQ multiplex PCR, while TCRdb's copy carries only in-frame clones and drops some. Seen here are about 980,000 clones, 76% observed once, and the top ten hold around 1.5%. Sequencing was carried out using memory CD4+ T cells sorted from blood. The receptors were sampled from a man between 18 and 35 years old in good health. The CDR3 runs from the conserved cysteine through the conserved F or W. D genes are given only for firm matches. Size tells how often a clone was seen (once, few, many) or the class of an expanded clone, and some rows leave it out.

CDR3nt: TGCGCCAGCAGCCAGGAGCTAGCGGGAGGTGCCGGGGAGCTGTTTTTT; CDR3aa: CASSQELAGGAGELFF; v_gene: TRBV5-1; len: 16; abundance: -; d_gene: TRBD2; j_gene: TRBJ2-2
CDR3nt: TGTGCCAGCAGTGAAGCGCAGGGGGGGAGTCAGCCCCAGCATTTT; CDR3aa: CASSEAQGGSQPQHF; v_gene: TRBV2; len: 15; abundance: -; d_gene: TRBD1; j_gene: TRBJ1-5
CDR3nt: TGCGCCAGCAGCCCCCAGGGGTCAGGGGAAAAACTGTTTTTT; CDR3aa: CASSPQGSGEKLFF; v_gene: TRBV5-1; len: 14; abundance: -; d_gene: -; j_gene: TRBJ1-4
CDR3nt: TGCGCCAGCAGTCCGTCTAGCGGCGAGGGGGAGCTGTTTTTT; CDR3aa: CASSPSSGEGELFF; v_gene: TRBV5-1; len: 14; abundance: -; d_gene: TRBD2; j_gene: TRBJ2-2
CDR3nt: TGTGCCTGGGGACAGGGTAGCACAGATACGCAGTATTTT; CDR3aa: CAWGQGSTDTQYF; v_gene: TRBV30; len: 13; abundance: -; d_gene: TRBD1; j_gene: TRBJ2-3
CDR3nt: TGTGCCAGCACACGGGACAGCCAGAGTAGAGGCGAGCAGTACTTC; CDR3aa: CASTRDSQSRGEQYF; v_gene: TRBV6-1; len: 15; abundance: -; d_gene: TRBD1; j_gene: TRBJ2-7
CDR3nt: TGTGCCAGCTCACCCTCGACAGGGATAACGGCCTACGAGCAGTACTTC; CDR3aa: CASSPSTGITAYEQYF; v_gene: TRBV18; len: 16; abundance: -; d_gene: TRBD1; j_gene: TRBJ2-7
CDR3nt: TGTGCCAGCAGCTGGGGACCGGGACCCCCGAGCACTGAAGCTTTCTTT; CDR3aa: CASSWGPGPPSTEAFF; v_gene: TRBV5-6; len: 16; abundance: -; d_gene: -; j_gene: TRBJ1-1
CDR3nt: TGTGCCAGCAGCTTTGCCCGTTGGACAGGGAATAGTATAGACACTGAAGCTTTCTTT; CDR3aa: CASSFARWTGNSIDTEAFF; v_gene: TRBV11-2; len: 19; abundance: -; d_gene: TRBD1; j_gene: TRBJ1-1
CDR3nt: TGTGCCAGTAGTATACTCGGAGGGGAGCAGTACTTC; CDR3aa: CASSILGGEQYF; v_gene: TRBV19; len: 12; abundance: -; d_gene: -; j_gene: TRBJ2-7
CDR3nt: TGTGCCAGCTCACCAGATGGTTGGGAACAGGTAAAGCCGGGGGTCTCCTACGAGCAGTACTTC; CDR3aa: CASSPDGWEQVKPGVSYEQYF; v_gene: TRBV18; len: 21; abundance: -; d_gene: -; j_gene: TRBJ2-7
CDR3nt: TGTGCCAGCAGCCCTCACCACGGGGCGGAGGAGCAGTTCTTC; CDR3aa: CASSPHHGAEEQFF; v_gene: TRBV7-9; len: 14; abundance: once; d_gene: -; j_gene: TRBJ2-1
CDR3nt: TGTGCCATCAGTGGAGCTTACGAGCAGTACTTC; CDR3aa: CAISGAYEQYF; v_gene: TRBV10-3; len: 11; abundance: few; d_gene: -; j_gene: TRBJ2-7
CDR3nt: TGTGCCAGCAGTGAGCCGGGACAGGGCAAAAAACTGTTTTTT; CDR3aa: CASSEPGQGKKLFF; v_gene: TRBV25-1; len: 14; abundance: -; d_gene: TRBD1; j_gene: TRBJ1-4
CDR3nt: TGTGCCAGCAGCGTAGATAGCGGACGGGGAGAGACCCAGTACTTC; CDR3aa: CASSVDSGRGETQYF; v_gene: TRBV9; len: 15; abundance: few; d_gene: -; j_gene: TRBJ2-5
CDR3nt: TGTGCCAGCAGCTTAGGGGGGGTCTTCACAGATACGCAGTATTTT; CDR3aa: CASSLGGVFTDTQYF; v_gene: TRBV7-9; len: 15; abundance: -; d_gene: -; j_gene: TRBJ2-3
CDR3nt: TGTGCCAGCTCATCCGGGACAGCTAACTATGGCTACACCTTC; CDR3aa: CASSSGTANYGYTF; v_gene: TRBV18; len: 14; abundance: -; d_gene: TRBD1; j_gene: TRBJ1-2
CDR3nt: TGCGCCAGCAGCCAAGGGGGACTAGCGGGAGGGGGCGAGCAGTTCTTC; CDR3aa: CASSQGGLAGGGEQFF; v_gene: TRBV4-3; len: 16; abundance: -; d_gene: TRBD2; j_gene: TRBJ2-1
CDR3nt: TGCAGCGTTGAAGGGGGCGGGTATACGCAGTATTTT; CDR3aa: CSVEGGGYTQYF; v_gene: TRBV29-1; len: 12; abundance: -; d_gene: -; j_gene: TRBJ2-3
CDR3nt: TGTGCCAGCTCACCAGGGGATGGGACAGATACGCAGTATTTT; CDR3aa: CASSPGDGTDTQYF; v_gene: TRBV18; len: 14; abundance: -; d_gene: -; j_gene: TRBJ2-3
CDR3nt: TGTGTCAGCGGGCGGCATTATGGCTACACCTTC; CDR3aa: CVSGRHYGYTF; v_gene: TRBV27; len: 11; abundance: -; d_gene: -; j_gene: TRBJ1-2
CDR3nt: TGTGCCAGCAGCTTAACCCAAACAACTGAAGCTTTCTTT; CDR3aa: CASSLTQTTEAFF; v_gene: TRBV11-2; len: 13; abundance: -; d_gene: -; j_gene: TRBJ1-1
CDR3nt: TGTGCCATCAGAGGACAGGGATTCGACAATGAGCAGTTCTTC; CDR3aa: CAIRGQGFDNEQFF; v_gene: TRBV10-3; len: 14; abundance: -; d_gene: TRBD1; j_gene: TRBJ2-1
CDR3nt: TGTGCCAGCAGTGAGGGGCTAGCGGGAACAGATACGCAGTATTTT; CDR3aa: CASSEGLAGTDTQYF; v_gene: TRBV2; len: 15; abundance: -; d_gene: TRBD2; j_gene: TRBJ2-3
CDR3nt: TGTGCCAGCAATCGGGACGCTAATAATTCACCCCTCCACTTT; CDR3aa: CASNRDANNSPLHF; v_gene: TRBV6-5; len: 14; abundance: -; d_gene: -; j_gene: TRBJ1-6
CDR3nt: TGTGCCATCGGAGAAGTTTTGAACACTGAAGCTTTCTTT; CDR3aa: CAIGEVLNTEAFF; v_gene: TRBV10-3; len: 13; abundance: -; d_gene: -; j_gene: TRBJ1-1
CDR3nt: TGTGCCAGCAGCTTATACGGTGCCATGAACACTGAAGCTTTCTTT; CDR3aa: CASSLYGAMNTEAFF; v_gene: TRBV7-2; len: 15; abundance: -; d_gene: -; j_gene: TRBJ1-1
CDR3nt: TGCGCCAGCAGCCCTGGGACAGGTGGAGAGACCCAGTACTTC; CDR3aa: CASSPGTGGETQYF; v_gene: TRBV5-1; len: 14; abundance: -; d_gene: TRBD1; j_gene: TRBJ2-5